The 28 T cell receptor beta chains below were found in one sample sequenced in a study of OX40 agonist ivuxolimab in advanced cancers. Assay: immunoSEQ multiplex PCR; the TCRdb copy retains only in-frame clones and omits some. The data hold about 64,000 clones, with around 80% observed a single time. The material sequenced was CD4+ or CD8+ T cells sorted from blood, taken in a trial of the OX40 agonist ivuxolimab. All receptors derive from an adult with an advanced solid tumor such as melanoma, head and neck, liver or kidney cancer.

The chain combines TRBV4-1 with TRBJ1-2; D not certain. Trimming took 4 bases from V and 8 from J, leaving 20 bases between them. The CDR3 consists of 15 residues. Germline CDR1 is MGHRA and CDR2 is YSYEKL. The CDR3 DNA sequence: TGCGCCAGCAGCCTGCTTCCCGGGCCTATTTACGGCTACACCTTC. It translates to CASSLLPGPIYGYTF.

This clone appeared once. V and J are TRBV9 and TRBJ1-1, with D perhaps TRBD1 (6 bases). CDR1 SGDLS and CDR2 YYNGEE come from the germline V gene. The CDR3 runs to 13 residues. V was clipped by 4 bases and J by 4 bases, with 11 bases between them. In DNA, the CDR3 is TGTGCCAGCAGCCCGAAACAGGGCACTGAAGCTTTCTTT. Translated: CASSPKQGTEAFF.

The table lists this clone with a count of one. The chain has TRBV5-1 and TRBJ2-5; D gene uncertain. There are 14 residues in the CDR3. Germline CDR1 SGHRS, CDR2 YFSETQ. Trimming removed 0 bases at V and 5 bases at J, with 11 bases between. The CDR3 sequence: CASSLGQRVETQYF. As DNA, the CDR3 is TGCGCCAGCAGCTTGGGCCAAAGGGTGGAGACCCAGTACTTC. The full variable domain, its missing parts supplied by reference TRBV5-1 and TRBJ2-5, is KAGVTQTPRYLIKTRGQQVTLSCSPISGHRSVSWYQQTPGQGLQFLFEYFSETQRNKGNFPGRFSGRQFSNSRSEMNVSTLELGDSALYLCASSLGQRVETQYFGPGTRLLVL.

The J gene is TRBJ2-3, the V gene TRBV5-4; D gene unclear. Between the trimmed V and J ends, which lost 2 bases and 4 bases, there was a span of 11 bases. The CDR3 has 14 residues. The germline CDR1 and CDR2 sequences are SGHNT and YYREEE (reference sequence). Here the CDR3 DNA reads TGTGCCAGCAGCTTCAAATTCGGGCCAGATACGCAGTATTTT. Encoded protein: CASSFKFGPDTQYF.

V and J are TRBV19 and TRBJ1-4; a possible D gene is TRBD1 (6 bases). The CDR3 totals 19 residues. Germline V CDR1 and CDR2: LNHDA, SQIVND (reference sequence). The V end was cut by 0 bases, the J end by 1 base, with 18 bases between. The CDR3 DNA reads TGTGCCAGTAGTATAGAGACCTACAGGGTTGGAGGAACTAATGAAAAACTGTTTTTT. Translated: CASSIETYRVGGTNEKLFF. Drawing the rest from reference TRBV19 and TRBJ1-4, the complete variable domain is DGGITQSPKYLFRKEGQNVTLSCEQNLNHDAMYWYRQDPGQGLRLIYYSQIVNDFQKGDIAEGYSVSREKKESFPLTVTSAQKNPTAFYLCASSIETYRVGGTNEKLFFGSGTQLSVL.

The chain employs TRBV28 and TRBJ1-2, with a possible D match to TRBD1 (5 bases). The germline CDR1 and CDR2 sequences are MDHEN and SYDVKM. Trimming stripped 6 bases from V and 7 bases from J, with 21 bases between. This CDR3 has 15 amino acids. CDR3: CASRTIDSPLVGYTF. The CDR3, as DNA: TGTGCCAGCAGGACCATTGACAGTCCCTTAGTTGGCTACACCTTC.

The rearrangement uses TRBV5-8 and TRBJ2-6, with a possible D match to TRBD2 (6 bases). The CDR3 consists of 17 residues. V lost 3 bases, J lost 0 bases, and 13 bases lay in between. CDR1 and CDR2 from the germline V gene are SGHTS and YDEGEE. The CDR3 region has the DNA TGTGCCAGCAGCTGGGGGGTTGGTCCCTCTGGGGCCAACGTCCTGACTTTC. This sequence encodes CASSWGVGPSGANVLTF.

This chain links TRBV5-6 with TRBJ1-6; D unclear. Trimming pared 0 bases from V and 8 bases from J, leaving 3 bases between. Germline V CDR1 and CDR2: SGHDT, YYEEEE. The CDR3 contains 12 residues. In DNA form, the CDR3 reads TGTGCCAGCAGCTTGGGGGATTCACCCCTCCACTTT. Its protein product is CASSLGDSPLHF.

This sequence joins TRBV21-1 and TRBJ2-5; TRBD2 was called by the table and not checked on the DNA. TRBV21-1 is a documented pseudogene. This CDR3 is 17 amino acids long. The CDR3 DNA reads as TGTGCCAGCAGCGACCACCTACTAGCGGGAGTATCAAAGACCCAGTACTTC. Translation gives CASSDHLLAGVSKTQYF.

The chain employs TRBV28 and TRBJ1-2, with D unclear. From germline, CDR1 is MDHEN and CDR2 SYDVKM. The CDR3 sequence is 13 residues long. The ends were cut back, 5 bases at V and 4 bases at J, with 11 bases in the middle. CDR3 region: CASSPRQLYGYTF. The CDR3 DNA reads TGTGCCAGCAGTCCCCGGCAGCTCTATGGCTACACCTTC.

The DNA for the CDR3 is TGTGCCAGCAGCTTAGGTGGCGGGTGGATCGAGACCCAGTACTTC. Protein product: CASSLGGGWIETQYF. The gene calls are TRBV5-8 and TRBJ2-5, with D perhaps matching TRBD2 (5 bases). V lost 2 bases, J lost 5 bases, and 16 bases lay in between. The germline gives CDR1 SGHTS, CDR2 YDEGEE. The CDR3 extends over 15 amino acids.

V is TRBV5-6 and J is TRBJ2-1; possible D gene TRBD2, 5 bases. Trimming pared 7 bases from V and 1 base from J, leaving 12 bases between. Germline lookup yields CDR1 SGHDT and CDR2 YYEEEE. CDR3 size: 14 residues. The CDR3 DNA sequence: TGTGCCAGCGAAAGAGGGATATCCTACAATGAGCAGTTCTTC. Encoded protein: CASERGISYNEQFF.

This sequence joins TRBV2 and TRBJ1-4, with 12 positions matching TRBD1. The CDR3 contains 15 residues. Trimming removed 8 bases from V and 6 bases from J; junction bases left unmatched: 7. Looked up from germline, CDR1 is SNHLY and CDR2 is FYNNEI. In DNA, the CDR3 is TGTGCCAGCGGTTTGGGACAGGGGGCATATGAAAAACTGTTTTTT. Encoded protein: CASGLGQGAYEKLFF.

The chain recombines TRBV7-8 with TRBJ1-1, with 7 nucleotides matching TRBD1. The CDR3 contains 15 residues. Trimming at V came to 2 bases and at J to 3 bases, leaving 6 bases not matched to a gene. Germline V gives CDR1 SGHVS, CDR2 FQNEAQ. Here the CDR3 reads CASSLYGTEDTEAFF. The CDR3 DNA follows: TGTGCCAGCAGCTTATATGGGACAGAAGACACTGAAGCTTTCTTT.

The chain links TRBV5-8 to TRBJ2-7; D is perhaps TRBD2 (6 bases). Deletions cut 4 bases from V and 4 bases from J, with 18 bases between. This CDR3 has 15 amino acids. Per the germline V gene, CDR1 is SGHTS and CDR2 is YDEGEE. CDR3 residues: CASSLRGTALYEQYF. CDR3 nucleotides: TGTGCCAGCAGCCTCCGAGGGACTGCCCTTTACGAGCAGTACTTC.

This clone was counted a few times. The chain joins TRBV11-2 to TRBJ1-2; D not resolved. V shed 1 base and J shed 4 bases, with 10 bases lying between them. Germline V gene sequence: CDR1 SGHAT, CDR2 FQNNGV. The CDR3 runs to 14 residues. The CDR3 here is CASSLADGFYGYTF. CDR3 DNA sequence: TGTGCCAGCAGCTTAGCGGACGGATTCTATGGCTACACCTTC.

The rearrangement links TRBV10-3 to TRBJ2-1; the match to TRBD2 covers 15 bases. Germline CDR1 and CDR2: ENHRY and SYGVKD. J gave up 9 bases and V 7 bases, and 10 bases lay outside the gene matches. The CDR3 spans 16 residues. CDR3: CAITRGLAGGEGEQFF. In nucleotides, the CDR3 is TGTGCCATCACGAGGGGACTAGCGGGAGGCGAGGGTGAGCAGTTCTTC.

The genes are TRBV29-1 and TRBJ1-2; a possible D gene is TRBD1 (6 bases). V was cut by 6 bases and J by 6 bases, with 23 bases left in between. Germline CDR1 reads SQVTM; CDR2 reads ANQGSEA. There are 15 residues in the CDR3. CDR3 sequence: CSVAPGTIKFDGYTF. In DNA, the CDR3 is TGCAGCGTCGCACCGGGGACAATAAAATTCGATGGCTACACCTTC.

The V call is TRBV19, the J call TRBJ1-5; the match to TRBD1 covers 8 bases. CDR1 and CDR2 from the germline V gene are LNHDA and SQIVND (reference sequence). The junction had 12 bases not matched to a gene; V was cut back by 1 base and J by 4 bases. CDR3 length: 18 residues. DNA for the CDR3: TGTGCCAGTAGTATAGGGCGAGACAGGGGCGGAGGAAATCAGCCCCAGCATTTT. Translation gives CASSIGRDRGGGNQPQHF.

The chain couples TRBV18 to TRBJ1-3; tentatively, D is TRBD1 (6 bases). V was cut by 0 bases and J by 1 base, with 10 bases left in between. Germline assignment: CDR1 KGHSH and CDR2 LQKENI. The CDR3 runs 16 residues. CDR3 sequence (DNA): TGTGCCAGCTCACCACCGGCGGGGGCTTCTGGAAACACCATATATTTT. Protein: CASSPPAGASGNTIYF.

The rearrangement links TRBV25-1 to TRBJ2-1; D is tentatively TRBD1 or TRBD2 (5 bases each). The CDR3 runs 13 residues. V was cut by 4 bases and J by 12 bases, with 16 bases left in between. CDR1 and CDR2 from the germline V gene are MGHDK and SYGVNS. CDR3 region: CASSVRGAWWQFF. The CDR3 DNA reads TGTGCCAGCAGTGTTCGAGGGGCGTGGTGGCAGTTCTTC.

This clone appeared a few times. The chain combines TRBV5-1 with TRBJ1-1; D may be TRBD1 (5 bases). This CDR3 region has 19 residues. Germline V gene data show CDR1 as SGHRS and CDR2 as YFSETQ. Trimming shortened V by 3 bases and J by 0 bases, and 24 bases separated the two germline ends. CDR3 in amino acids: CASSSTAGGTAPVNTEAFF. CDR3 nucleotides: TGCGCCAGCAGCTCGACTGCGGGGGGGACGGCTCCAGTGAACACTGAAGCTTTCTTT.

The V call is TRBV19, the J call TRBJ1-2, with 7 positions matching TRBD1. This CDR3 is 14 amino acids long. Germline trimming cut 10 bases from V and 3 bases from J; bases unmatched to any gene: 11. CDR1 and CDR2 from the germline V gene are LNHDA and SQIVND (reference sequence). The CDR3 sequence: CATLKGGSHYGYTF. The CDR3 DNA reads TGTGCCACCCTAAAAGGGGGCTCCCACTATGGCTACACCTTC.

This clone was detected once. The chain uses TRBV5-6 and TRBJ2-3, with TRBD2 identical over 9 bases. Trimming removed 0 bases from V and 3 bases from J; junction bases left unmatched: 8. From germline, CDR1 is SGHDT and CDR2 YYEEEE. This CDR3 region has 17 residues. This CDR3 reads CASSLDRGGAGTDTQYF. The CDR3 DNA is TGTGCCAGCAGCTTGGATCGCGGGGGGGCTGGTACAGATACGCAGTATTTT.

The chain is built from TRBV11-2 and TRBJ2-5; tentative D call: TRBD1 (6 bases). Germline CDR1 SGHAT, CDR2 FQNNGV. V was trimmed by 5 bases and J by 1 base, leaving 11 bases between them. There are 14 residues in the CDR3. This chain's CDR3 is CASSPNRAQETQYF. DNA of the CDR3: TGTGCCAGCAGCCCAAACAGGGCCCAAGAGACCCAGTACTTC.

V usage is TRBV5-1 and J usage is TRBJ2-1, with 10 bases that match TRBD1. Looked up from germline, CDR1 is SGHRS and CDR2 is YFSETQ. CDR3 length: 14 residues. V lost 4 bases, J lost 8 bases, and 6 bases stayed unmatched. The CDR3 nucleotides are TGCGCCAGCAGCAATCGACAGGGGGCTTATGAGCAGTTCTTC. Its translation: CASSNRQGAYEQFF.

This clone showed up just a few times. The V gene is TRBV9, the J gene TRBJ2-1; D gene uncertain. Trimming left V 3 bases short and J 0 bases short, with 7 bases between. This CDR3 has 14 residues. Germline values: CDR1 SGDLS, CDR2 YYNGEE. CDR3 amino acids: CASSAQSSYNEQFF. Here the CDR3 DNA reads TGTGCCAGCAGCGCGCAGAGCTCCTACAATGAGCAGTTCTTC.

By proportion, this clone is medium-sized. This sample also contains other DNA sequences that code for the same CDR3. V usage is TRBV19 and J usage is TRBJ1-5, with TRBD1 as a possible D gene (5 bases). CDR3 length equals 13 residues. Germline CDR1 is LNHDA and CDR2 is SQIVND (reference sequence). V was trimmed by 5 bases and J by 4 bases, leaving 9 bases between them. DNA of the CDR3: TGTGCCAGTAGTGGGGCAGGGAATCAGCCCCAGCATTTT. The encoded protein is CASSGAGNQPQHF.